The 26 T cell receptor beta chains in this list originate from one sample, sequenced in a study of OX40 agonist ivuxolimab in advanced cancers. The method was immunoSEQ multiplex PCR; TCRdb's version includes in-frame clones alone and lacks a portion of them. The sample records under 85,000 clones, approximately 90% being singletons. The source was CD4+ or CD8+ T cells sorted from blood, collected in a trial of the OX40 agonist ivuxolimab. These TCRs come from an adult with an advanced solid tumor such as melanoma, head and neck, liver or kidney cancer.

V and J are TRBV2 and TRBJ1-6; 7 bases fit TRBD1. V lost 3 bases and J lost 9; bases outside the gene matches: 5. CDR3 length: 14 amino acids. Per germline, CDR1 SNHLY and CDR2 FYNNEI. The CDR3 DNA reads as TGTGCCAGCAGTGAGACACCAGGGGGTTCACCCCTCCACTTT. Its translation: CASSETPGGSPLHF.

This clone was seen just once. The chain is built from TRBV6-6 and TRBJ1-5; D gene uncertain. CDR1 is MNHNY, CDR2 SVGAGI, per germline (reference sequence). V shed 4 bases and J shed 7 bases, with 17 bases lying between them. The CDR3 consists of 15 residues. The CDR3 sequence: CASSSSGVNRQPQHF. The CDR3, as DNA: TGTGCCAGCAGTTCTTCTGGGGTAAATCGGCAGCCCCAGCATTTT.

The CDR3 DNA sequence: TGTGCCAGCAGTTTGACTACTGATGCCTACGAGCAGTACTTC. As protein: CASSLTTDAYEQYF. This chain connects TRBV6-5 to TRBJ2-7; possible D gene TRBD2, 5 bases. Trimming took 4 bases from V and 2 from J, leaving 12 bases between them. Germline assignment: CDR1 MNHEY and CDR2 SVGAGI. This CDR3 is 14 amino acids long.

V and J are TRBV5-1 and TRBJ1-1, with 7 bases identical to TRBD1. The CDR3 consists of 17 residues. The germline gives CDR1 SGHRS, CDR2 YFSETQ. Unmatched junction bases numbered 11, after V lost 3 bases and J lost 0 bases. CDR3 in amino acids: CASSSSLLTGLNTEAFF. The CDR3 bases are TGCGCCAGCAGCTCGTCGCTTCTGACAGGGCTGAACACTGAAGCTTTCTTT.

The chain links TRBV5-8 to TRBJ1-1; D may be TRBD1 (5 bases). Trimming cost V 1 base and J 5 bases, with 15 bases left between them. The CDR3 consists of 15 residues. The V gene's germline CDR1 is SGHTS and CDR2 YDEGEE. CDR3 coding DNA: TGTGCCAGCAGCTTGATTCCAGGGAGCCCGACTGAAGCTTTCTTT. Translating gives CASSLIPGSPTEAFF.

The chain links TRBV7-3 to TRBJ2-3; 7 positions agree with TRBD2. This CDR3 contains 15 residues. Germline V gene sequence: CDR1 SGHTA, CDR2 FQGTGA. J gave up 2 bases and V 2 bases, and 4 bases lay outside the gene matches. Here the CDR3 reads CASSLGGSPTDTQYF. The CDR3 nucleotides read TGTGCCAGCAGCTTAGGCGGGAGTCCCACAGATACGCAGTATTTT.

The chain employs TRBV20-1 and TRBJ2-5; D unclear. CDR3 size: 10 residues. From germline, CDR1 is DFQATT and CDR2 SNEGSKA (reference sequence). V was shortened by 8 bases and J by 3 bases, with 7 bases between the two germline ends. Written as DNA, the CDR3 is TGCAGTTGGGTAGAAGAGACCCAGTACTTC. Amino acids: CSWVEETQYF.

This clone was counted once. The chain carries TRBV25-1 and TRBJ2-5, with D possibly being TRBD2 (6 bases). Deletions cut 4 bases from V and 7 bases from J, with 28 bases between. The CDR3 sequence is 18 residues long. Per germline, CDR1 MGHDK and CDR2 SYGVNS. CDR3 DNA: TGTGCCAGCAGTGCTCCATGGGGCGGGGTACCCGATATAGGGACCCAGTACTTC. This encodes CASSAPWGGVPDIGTQYF.

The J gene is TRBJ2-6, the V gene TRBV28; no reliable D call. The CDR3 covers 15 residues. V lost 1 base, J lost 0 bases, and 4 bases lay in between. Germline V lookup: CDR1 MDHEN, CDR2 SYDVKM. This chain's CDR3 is CASSLSRSGANVLTF. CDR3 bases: TGTGCCAGCAGTTTATCACGCTCTGGGGCCAACGTCCTGACTTTC. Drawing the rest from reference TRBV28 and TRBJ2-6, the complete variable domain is DVKVTQSSRYLVKRTGEKVFLECVQDMDHENMFWYRQDPGLGLRLIYFSYDVKMKEKGDIPEGYSVSREKKERFSLILESASTNQTSMYLCASSLSRSGANVLTFGAGSRLTVL.

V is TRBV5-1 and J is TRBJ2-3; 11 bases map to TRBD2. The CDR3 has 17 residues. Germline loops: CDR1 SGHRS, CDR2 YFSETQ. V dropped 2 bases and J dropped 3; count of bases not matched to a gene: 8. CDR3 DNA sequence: TGCGCCAGCAGCTTCTCACTAGCGGGAGTTCGGACAGATACGCAGTATTTT. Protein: CASSFSLAGVRTDTQYF.

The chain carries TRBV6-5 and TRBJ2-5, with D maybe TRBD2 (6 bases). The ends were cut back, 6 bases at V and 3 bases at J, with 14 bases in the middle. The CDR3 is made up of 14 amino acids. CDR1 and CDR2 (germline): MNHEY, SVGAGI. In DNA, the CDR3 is TGTGCCAGCAGCAACGTGTGGGGGGAAGAGACCCAGTACTTC. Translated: CASSNVWGEETQYF.

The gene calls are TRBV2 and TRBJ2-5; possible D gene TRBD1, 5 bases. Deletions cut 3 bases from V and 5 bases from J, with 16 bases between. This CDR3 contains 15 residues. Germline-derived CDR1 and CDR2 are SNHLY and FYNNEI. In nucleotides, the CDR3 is TGTGCCAGCAGTGACGACAGCTCCATGGGGGAGACCCAGTACTTC. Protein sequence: CASSDDSSMGETQYF. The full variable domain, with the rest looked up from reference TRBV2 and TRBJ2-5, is EPEVTQTPSHQVTQMGQEVILRCVPISNHLYFYWYRQILGQKVEFLVSFYNNEISEKSEIFDDQFSVERPDGSNFTLKIRSTKLEDSAMYFCASSDDSSMGETQYFGPGTRLLVL.

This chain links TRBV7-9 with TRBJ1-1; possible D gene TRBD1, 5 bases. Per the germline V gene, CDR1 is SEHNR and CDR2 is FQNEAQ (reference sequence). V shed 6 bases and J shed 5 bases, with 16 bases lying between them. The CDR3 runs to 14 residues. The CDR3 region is CASSRWGGGTEAFF. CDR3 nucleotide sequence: TGTGCCAGCAGTCGTTGGGGGGGAGGTACTGAAGCTTTCTTT.

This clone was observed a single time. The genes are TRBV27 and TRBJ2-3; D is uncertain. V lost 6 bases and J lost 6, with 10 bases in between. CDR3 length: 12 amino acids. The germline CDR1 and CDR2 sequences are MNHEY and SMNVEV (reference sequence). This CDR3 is CASRLGGDTQYF. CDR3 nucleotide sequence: TGTGCCAGCAGACTTGGTGGGGATACGCAGTATTTT.

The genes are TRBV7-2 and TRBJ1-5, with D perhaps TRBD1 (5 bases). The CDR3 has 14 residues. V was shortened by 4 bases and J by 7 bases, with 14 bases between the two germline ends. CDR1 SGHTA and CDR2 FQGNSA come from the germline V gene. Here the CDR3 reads CASSSRRGKQPQHF. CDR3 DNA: TGTGCCAGCAGCTCCAGAAGGGGAAAGCAGCCCCAGCATTTT.

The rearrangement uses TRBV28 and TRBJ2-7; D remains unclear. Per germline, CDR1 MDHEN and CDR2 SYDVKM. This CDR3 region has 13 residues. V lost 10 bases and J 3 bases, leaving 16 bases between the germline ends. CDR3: CATESQQIYEQYF. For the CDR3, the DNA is TGTGCCACCGAGTCACAGCAGATCTACGAGCAGTACTTC.

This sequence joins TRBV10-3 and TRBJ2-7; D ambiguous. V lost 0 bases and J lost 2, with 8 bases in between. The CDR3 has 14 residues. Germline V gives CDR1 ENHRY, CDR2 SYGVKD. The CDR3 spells CAISESGPTYEQYF. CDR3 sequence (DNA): TGTGCCATCAGTGAGTCCGGACCCACCTACGAGCAGTACTTC.

The CDR3 here is CATTGVSYGYTF. The CDR3 DNA is TGTGCCACCACAGGGGTATCCTATGGCTACACCTTC. This chain connects TRBV28 to TRBJ1-2, with 7 bases aligning to TRBD1. Per germline, CDR1 MDHEN and CDR2 SYDVKM. V lost 10 bases and J lost 4; bases outside the gene matches: 6. The CDR3 loop spans 12 amino acids.

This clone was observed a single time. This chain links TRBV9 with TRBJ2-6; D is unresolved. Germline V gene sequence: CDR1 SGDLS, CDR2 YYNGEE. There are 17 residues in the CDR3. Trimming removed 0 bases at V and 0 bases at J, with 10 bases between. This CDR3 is CASSVGAVDSGANVLTF. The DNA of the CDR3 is TGTGCCAGCAGCGTAGGGGCTGTGGACTCTGGGGCCAACGTCCTGACTTTC.

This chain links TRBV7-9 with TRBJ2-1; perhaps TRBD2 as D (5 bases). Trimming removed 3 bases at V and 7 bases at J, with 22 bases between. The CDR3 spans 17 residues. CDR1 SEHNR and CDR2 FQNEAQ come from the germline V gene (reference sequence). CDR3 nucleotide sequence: TGTGCCAGCAGCTTTCGGGTTACCGGGGAGTACCGGAATGAGCAGTTCTTC. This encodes CASSFRVTGEYRNEQFF.

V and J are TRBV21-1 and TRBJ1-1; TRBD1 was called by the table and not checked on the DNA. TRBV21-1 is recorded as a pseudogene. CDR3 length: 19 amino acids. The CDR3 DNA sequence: TGTGCCAGCAGCAAATCAAATAAAAATTCAGGGGGATTTAGGACTGAAGCTTTCTTT. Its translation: CASSKSNKNSGGFRTEAFF.

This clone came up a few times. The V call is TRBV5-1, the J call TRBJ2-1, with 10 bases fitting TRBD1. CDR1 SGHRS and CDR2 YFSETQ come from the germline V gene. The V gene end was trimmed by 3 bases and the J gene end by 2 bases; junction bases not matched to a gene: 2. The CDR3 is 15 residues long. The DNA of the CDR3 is TGCGCCAGCAGCTCGACAGGGGGCGCCTACAATGAGCAGTTCTTC. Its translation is CASSSTGGAYNEQFF. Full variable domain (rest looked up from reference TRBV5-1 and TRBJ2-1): KAGVTQTPRYLIKTRGQQVTLSCSPISGHRSVSWYQQTPGQGLQFLFEYFSETQRNKGNFPGRFSGRQFSNSRSEMNVSTLELGDSALYLCASSSTGGAYNEQFFGPGTRLTVL.

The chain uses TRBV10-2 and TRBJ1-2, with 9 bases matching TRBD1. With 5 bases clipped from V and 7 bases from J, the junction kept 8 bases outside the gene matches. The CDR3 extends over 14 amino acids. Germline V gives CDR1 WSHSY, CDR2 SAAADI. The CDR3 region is CASSPTGGVSGYTF. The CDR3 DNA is TGCGCCAGCAGTCCTACAGGGGGCGTAAGTGGCTACACCTTC.

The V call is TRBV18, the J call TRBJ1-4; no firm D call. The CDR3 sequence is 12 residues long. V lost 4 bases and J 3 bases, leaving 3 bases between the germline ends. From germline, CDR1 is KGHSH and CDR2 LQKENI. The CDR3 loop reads CASSLANEKLFF. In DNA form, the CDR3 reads TGTGCCAGCTCACTTGCTAATGAAAAACTGTTTTTT.

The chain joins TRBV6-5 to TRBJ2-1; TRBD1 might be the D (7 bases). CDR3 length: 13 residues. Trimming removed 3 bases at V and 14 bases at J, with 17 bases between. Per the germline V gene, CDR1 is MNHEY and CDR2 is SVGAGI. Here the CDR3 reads CASSYGGHRGEFF. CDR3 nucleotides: TGTGCCAGCAGTTATGGGGGGCACAGGGGTGAGTTCTTC.

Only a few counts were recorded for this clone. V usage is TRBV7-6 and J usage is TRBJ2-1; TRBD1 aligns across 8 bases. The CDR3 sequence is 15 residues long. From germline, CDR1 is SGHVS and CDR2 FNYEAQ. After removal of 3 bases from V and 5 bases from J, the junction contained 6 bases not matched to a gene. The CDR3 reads CASSFRDRSNNEQFF. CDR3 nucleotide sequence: TGTGCCAGCAGCTTCCGGGACAGGTCGAACAATGAGCAGTTCTTC.